This entry lists 3 T cell receptor beta chains sequenced from one sample in a study of OX40 agonist ivuxolimab in advanced cancers. Libraries were built with the immunoSEQ multiplex PCR assay. Drawn from immuneACCESS, this table holds only the in-frame rearrangements with V and J called that TCRdb kept. Clones are partly lost; checked studies trace under half to an unresolved V gene and leave the rest unexplained. In all, the sample holds some 100,000 clones, and around 84% of those were seen once. The ten largest account for roughly 1.1% of the sample. The sequencing here drew on CD4+ or CD8+ T cells sorted from blood, taken in a trial of the OX40 agonist ivuxolimab. Receptor source: an adult with an advanced solid tumor such as melanoma, head and neck, liver or kidney cancer.

This clone was counted a single time. The CDR3 protein is CASSRTGNTGELFF. The CDR3 nucleotides are TGTGCCAGCTCACGAACAGGGAACACCGGGGAGCTGTTTTTT. The rearrangement uses TRBV18 and TRBJ2-2; maybe TRBD1 (5 bases). Trimming took 4 bases from V and 1 from J, leaving 7 bases between them. CDR1 and CDR2 (germline): KGHSH, LQKENI. This CDR3 region has 14 residues.

V and J are TRBV6-1 and TRBJ1-3; D is undetermined. The CDR3 consists of 15 residues. The V and J ends lost 7 bases and 0 bases respectively, with 13 bases between them. Germline CDR1 is MNHNS and CDR2 is SASEGT. The CDR3: CASNLDGSSGNTIYF. CDR3 nucleotide sequence: TGTGCCAGCAATCTGGACGGGAGCTCTGGAAACACCATATATTTT.

This clone has only a few counts. The chain's CDR3 is CTSSQDMRRGGLNEQFF. The CDR3 DNA sequence: TGCACCAGCAGCCAAGATATGCGGCGGGGGGGCCTCAATGAGCAGTTCTTC. The chain employs TRBV1 and TRBJ2-1; the table's TRBD2 call for D was not verified on the DNA. TRBV1 has pseudogene status. There are 17 residues in the CDR3.